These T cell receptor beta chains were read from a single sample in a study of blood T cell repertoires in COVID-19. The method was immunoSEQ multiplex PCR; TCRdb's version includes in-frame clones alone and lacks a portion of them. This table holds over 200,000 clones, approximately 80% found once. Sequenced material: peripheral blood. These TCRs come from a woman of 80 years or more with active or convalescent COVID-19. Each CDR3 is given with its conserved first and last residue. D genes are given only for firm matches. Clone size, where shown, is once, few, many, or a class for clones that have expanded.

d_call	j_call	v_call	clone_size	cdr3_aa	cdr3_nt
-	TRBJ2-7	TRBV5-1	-	CASSLGGTQREQYF	TGCGCCAGCAGCTTGGGGGGGACTCAAAGGGAGCAGTACTTC
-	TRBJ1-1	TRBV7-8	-	CASRQRGWDTEAFF	TGTGCCAGCAGACAAAGGGGTTGGGACACTGAAGCTTTCTTT
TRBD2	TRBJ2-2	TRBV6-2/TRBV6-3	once	CASSYPSSGAKNTGELFF	TGTGCCAGCAGTTACCCCTCTAGCGGGGCCAAGAACACCGGGGAGCTGTTTTTT
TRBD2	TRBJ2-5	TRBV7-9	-	CASSSPGGPETQYF	TGTGCCAGCAGCTCCCCGGGGGGGCCTGAGACCCAGTACTTC
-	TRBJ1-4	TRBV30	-	CAWSVSRSNEKLFF	TGTGCCTGGAGTGTATCCCGGAGTAATGAAAAACTGTTTTTT
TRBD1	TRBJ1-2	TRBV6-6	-	CASGDSNSPNYGYTF	TGTGCCTCGGGGGACAGCAACTCTCCTAACTATGGCTACACCTTC
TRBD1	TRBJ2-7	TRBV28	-	CASSATGGGVYEQYF	TGTGCCAGCAGTGCCACAGGGGGTGGGGTCTACGAGCAGTACTTC
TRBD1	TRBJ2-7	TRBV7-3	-	CASSYDRGPYEQYF	TGTGCCAGCAGCTACGACAGGGGACCCTACGAGCAGTACTTC
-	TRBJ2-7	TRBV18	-	CASSPVLRAEQYF	TGTGCCAGCTCACCCGTTCTCAGGGCCGAGCAGTACTTC
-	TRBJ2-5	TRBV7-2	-	CASSLPTQGTHDTETQYF	TGTGCCAGCAGCTTACCCACTCAAGGGACACACGACACAGAGACCCAGTACTTC
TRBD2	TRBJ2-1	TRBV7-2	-	CASSWMAGGYNEQFF	TGTGCCAGCAGCTGGATGGCGGGGGGATACAATGAGCAGTTCTTC
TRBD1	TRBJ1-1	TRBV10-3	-	CATAETGWDTEAFF	TGTGCCACCGCGGAGACAGGGTGGGACACTGAAGCTTTCTTT
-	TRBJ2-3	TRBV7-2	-	CASSLGLQHFTDTQYF	TGTGCCAGCAGCTTAGGTCTACAGCACTTCACAGATACGCAGTATTTT
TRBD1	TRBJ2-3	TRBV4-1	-	CASSVKWMGTGDPRGDTQYF	TGCGCCAGCAGCGTCAAGTGGATGGGGACAGGGGACCCGCGAGGAGATACGCAGTATTTT
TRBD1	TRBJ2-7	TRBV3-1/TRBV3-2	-	CASSRQAWGQGVYEQYF	TGTGCCAGCAGCCGGCAAGCATGGGGACAGGGTGTCTACGAGCAGTACTTC
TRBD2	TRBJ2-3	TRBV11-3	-	CASSPGLGSTQYF	TGTGCCAGCAGCCCCGGACTAGGCTCTACGCAGTATTTT
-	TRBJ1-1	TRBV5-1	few	CASSLIGISNLGMNTEAFF	TGCGCCAGCAGCTTGATCGGGATATCTAACCTGGGGATGAACACTGAAGCTTTCTTT
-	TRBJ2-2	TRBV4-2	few	CASSQSVSISTGELFF	TGTGCCAGCAGCCAATCGGTTAGCATCTCCACCGGGGAGCTGTTTTTT
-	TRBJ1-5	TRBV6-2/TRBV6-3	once	CASSAPGGGSNQPQHF	TGTGCCAGCAGTGCACCGGGTGGGGGGAGTAATCAGCCCCAGCATTTT
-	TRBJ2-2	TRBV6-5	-	CASSYPTRTGELFF	TGTGCCAGCAGTTATCCGACGAGGACCGGGGAGCTGTTTTTT
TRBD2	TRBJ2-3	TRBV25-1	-	CASSEFLAGLTDTQYF	TGTGCCAGCAGTGAATTCCTAGCGGGGCTCACAGATACGCAGTATTTT
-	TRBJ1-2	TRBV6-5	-	CASSSEPTWLDYTF	TGTGCCAGCAGTTCGGAACCGACATGGCTGGACTACACCTTC
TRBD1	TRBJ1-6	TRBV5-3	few	CARSSPNDRGKNSPLHF	TGTGCCAGAAGCTCCCCGAACGACAGGGGCAAAAATTCACCCCTCCACTTT
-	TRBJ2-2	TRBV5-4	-	CASTVGLAQTGELFF	TGTGCCAGCACTGTGGGGCTAGCGCAAACCGGGGAGCTGTTTTTT
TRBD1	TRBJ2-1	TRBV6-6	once	CASSWDRGNDNEQFF	TGTGCCAGCAGTTGGGACAGGGGTAACGACAATGAGCAGTTCTTC
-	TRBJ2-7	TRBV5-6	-	CASSLGGDRSEQYF	TGTGCCAGCAGCTTGGGCGGAGACAGGAGCGAGCAGTACTTC
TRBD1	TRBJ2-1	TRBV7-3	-	CASSLKVGTGGRSLNEQFF	TGTGCCAGCAGCCTCAAGGTCGGGACAGGGGGCCGTAGTTTGAATGAGCAGTTCTTC
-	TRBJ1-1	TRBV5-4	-	CASSPGYREAFF	TGTGCCAGCAGTCCGGGATATCGGGAAGCTTTCTTT
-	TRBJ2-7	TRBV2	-	CASMWGQGSSYEQYF	TGTGCCAGCATGTGGGGCCAGGGCTCGTCCTACGAGCAGTACTTC
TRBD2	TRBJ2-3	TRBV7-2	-	CASSLPTLAGGSGDTQYF	TGTGCCAGCAGCTTACCCACCCTAGCGGGAGGGTCCGGGGATACGCAGTATTTT
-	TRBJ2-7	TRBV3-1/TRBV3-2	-	CASSQDIYISGYEQYF	TGTGCCAGCAGCCAAGATATATACATTAGCGGCTACGAGCAGTACTTC
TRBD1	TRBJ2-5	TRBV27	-	CASSLALQGETQYF	TGTGCCAGCAGTTTGGCATTACAGGGGGAGACCCAGTACTTC
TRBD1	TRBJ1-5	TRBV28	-	CACVRTGNNQPQHF	TGTGCCTGTGTCCGGACAGGGAACAATCAGCCCCAGCATTTT
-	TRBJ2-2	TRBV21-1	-	CASSARQGTNTGELFF	TGTGCCAGCAGCGCCCGACAGGGAACGAACACCGGGGAGCTGTTTTTT
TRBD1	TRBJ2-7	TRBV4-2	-	CASSRDSSYEQYF	TGTGCCAGCAGCCGGGACAGCTCCTACGAGCAGTACTTC
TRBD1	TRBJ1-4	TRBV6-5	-	CASSPRGQGREKLFF	TGTGCCAGCAGCCCCCGGGGACAGGGTCGAGAAAAACTGTTTTTT
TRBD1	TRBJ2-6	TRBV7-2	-	CASSPRTGAGANVLTF	TGTGCCAGCAGCCCTAGGACAGGGGCCGGGGCCAACGTCCTGACTTTC
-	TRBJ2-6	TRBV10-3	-	CATALSGANVLTF	TGTGCAACCGCACTCTCTGGGGCCAACGTCCTGACTTTC
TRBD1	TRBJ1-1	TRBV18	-	CASSSVDRGGVTEAFF	TGTGCCAGCTCCTCCGTTGACAGGGGAGGTGTCACTGAAGCTTTCTTT
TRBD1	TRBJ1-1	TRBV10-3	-	CAISEPNPGQGRTEAFF	TGTGCCATCAGTGAGCCAAATCCGGGACAGGGGCGCACTGAAGCTTTCTTT
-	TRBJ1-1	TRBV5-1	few	CASTSGNTEAFF	TGCGCCAGCACCTCGGGGAACACTGAAGCTTTCTTT
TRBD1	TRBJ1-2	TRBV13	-	CASSPKGRTGGRSYGYTF	TGTGCCAGCAGCCCCAAAGGCAGGACAGGGGGCCGTTCTTATGGCTACACCTTC
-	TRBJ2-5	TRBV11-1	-	CASSSRRQETQYF	TGTGCCAGCAGCTCACGCCGGCAAGAGACCCAGTACTTC
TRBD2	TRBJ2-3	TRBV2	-	CASRYSGRTTDTQYF	TGTGCCAGCAGATATAGCGGGAGGACCACAGATACGCAGTATTTT
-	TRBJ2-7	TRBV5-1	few	CASSFVSSQGYEQYF	TGCGCCAGCAGCTTTGTGAGTTCTCAGGGCTACGAGCAGTACTTC
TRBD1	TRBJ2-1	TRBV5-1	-	CASRRTGGASYNEQFF	TGCGCCAGCAGGCGGACAGGGGGCGCTTCCTACAATGAGCAGTTCTTC
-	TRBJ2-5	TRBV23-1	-	CASSLRICGQETQYF	TGCGCCAGCAGTCTACGGATCTGCGGGCAAGAGACCCAGTACTTC
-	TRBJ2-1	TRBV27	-	CASSLEASLSYNEQFF	TGTGCCAGCAGTTTAGAAGCTTCCCTCTCCTACAATGAGCAGTTCTTC
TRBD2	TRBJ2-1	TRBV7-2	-	CASSHFRAGGYNEQFF	TGTGCCAGCAGCCATTTCCGAGCGGGGGGGTACAATGAGCAGTTCTTC
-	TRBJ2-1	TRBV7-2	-	CASSLVVTDNSKFF	TGTGCCAGCAGCTTAGTGGTCACAGACAACTCGAAGTTCTTC
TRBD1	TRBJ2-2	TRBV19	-	CASGDRTNTGELFF	TGTGCCAGTGGGGACAGAACGAACACCGGGGAGCTGTTTTTT
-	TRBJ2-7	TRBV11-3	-	CASSGRQGLYKQYF	TGTGCCAGCAGCGGGCGACAGGGACTCTACAAGCAGTACTTC
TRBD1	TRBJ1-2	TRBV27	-	CASSLTGESYGYTF	TGTGCCAGCAGTTTGACAGGGGAAAGCTATGGCTACACCTTC
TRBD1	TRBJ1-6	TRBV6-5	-	CASNSGTGLNSPLHF	TGTGCCAGCAATTCCGGGACAGGGCTTAATTCACCCCTCCACTTT